This T cell receptor (beta chain) was profiled in a study of long-term antiretroviral therapy in people with HIV. On the study more broadly: There is a gap of about a decade between the earliest samples and the later 2015 immediate-ART recommendation. Study results and caveats: Diversity remained lower than transplant donor controls, even though it increased after ART. Pre-ART clonal expansions dominated every time point's repertoire. Narrower CDR3 length ranges marked HIV repertoires relative to controls.

About this clone: The antigen remains unidentified.

The libraries were made with immunoSEQ v3.0 at survey level. Clones were sequenced by immunoSEQ multiplex PCR, and TCRdb holds only the in-frame ones, with some missing. This sample yields roughly 14,000 clones, of which roughly four fifths are seen a single time; about 16% belongs to the top ten. CDR1 is SGDLS, CDR2 YYNGEE, per germline. V lost 4 bases and J 7 bases, leaving 12 bases between the germline ends. The CDR3 length is 12 residues. The TCR sequence derives from a woman in her thirties or forties with HIV. This sample comprised unsorted PBMCs, obtained 1.8 years before starting antiretroviral therapy. The chain combines TRBV9 with TRBJ2-7; the D gene is possibly TRBD2 (6 bases). The CDR3 sequence is CASSPGLSEQYF. The CDR3 DNA sequence: TGTGCCAGCAGCCCGGGACTTAGTGAGCAGTACTTC. Together with reference TRBV9 and TRBJ2-7, the CDR3 gives the full variable domain: DSGVTQTPKHLITATGQRVTLRCSPRSGDLSVYWYQQSLDQGLQFLIQYYNGEERAKGNILERFSAQQFPDLHSELNLSSLELGDSALYFCASSPGLSEQYFGPGTRLTVT.